These T cell receptor beta chains were read from a single sample in a study of T cells in Graves' hyperthyroidism and ophthalmopathy. One entry per CDR3 protein, called by TCRdb with MiXCR from the multiplex PCR reads. The table shows over 500,000 distinct CDR3 sequences, with roughly a sixth occurring only once. Sequencing used blood. The source of these receptors is a woman in her 30s with Graves' ophthalmopathy. Each CDR3 is given with its conserved first and last residue. The order of the fields is J gene, D gene, V gene, clone size, CDR3 protein, CDR3 DNA. A D gene is named only where the DNA matches it firmly. Size is omitted from some rows. Given values are once, few, many or a class for expanded clones.

TRBJ1-5 NA TRBV4-1 many CANRRGSQPQHF TGCGCCAATCGCCGGGGGAGTCAGCCCCAGCATTTT
TRBJ2-7 NA TRBV30 many CAWSKQGTYEQYF TGTGCCTGGAGCAAACAGGGAACCTACGAGCAGTACTTC
TRBJ1-1 NA TRBV18 many CASSPFFSGFAEAFF TGTGCCAGCTCACCTTTTTTTTCGGGCTTTGCTGAAGCTTTCTTT
TRBJ2-7 TRBD2 TRBV28 many CASGSGSLGYEQYF TGTGCCAGCGGGAGCGGGAGTTTAGGTTACGAGCAGTACTTC
TRBJ2-1 NA TRBV18 many CASSPSYSYNEQFF TGTGCCAGCTCACCATCTTACTCCTACAATGAGCAGTTCTTC
TRBJ1-6 NA TRBV3-1 many CASSLGSKNSPLHF TGTGCCAGCAGCCTGGGCAGCAAAAATTCACCCCTCCACTTT
TRBJ1-4 NA TRBV28 NA CASNQWGRGGGKLFF TGTGCCAGCAACCAATGGGGCAGGGGTGGTGGAAAACTGTTTTTT
TRBJ2-1 NA TRBV2 many CASSELVNNEQFF TGTGCCAGCAGCGAACTAGTCAACAATGAGCAGTTCTTC
TRBJ2-1 TRBD2 TRBV19 few CASSKTSGPYNEQFF TGTGCCAGTAGTAAAACTAGCGGACCCTACAATGAGCAGTTCTTC
TRBJ1-6 TRBD1 TRBV12-3/TRBV12-4 many CASTDRGDSPLHF TGTGCCAGTACGGACAGGGGAGACTCACCCCTCCACTTT
TRBJ1-4 NA TRBV2 many CASYDEKLFF TGTGCCAGCTATGATGAAAAACTGTTTTTT
TRBJ2-7 NA TRBV7-8 many CASSLDRAYDEQYF TGTGCCAGCAGCTTAGACAGGGCTTATGACGAGCAGTACTTC
TRBJ1-1 NA TRBV6-2/TRBV6-3 many CASRRTRSEAFF TGTGCCAGCAGACGGACTCGATCCGAGGCTTTCTTT
TRBJ2-3 NA TRBV5-1 NA CASSFGPHTDTQYF TGCGCCAGCAGCTTTGGACCCCACACAGATACGCAGTATTTT
TRBJ2-1 TRBD2 TRBV4-2 NA CASSPRTSGSSYNEQFF TGTGCCAGCAGCCCTAGGACTAGCGGTAGCTCCTACAATGAGCAGTTCTTC
TRBJ1-3 NA TRBV6-5 NA CASSYQMGPWGETGNTIYF TGTGCCAGCAGTTACCAAATGGGGCCGTGGGGTGAAACTGGAAACACCATATATTTT
TRBJ2-7 NA TRBV30 few CAWSFGQLYEQYF TGTGCCTGGAGTTTCGGACAGCTCTACGAGCAGTACTTC
TRBJ2-7 TRBD1 TRBV7-9 many CASSPLAVARGPYEQYF TGTGCCAGCAGCCCGCTTGCGGTTGCCAGGGGGCCCTACGAGCAGTACTTC
TRBJ2-5 TRBD2 TRBV5-1 NA CASSISSGSGETQYF TGCGCCAGCAGCATCTCTAGCGGGAGTGGCGAGACCCAGTACTTC
TRBJ1-3 NA TRBV7-2 many CASSLDWGLGNTIYF TGTGCCAGCAGCTTAGATTGGGGTCTAGGAAACACCATATATTTT
TRBJ2-5 NA TRBV6-2/TRBV6-3 many CASSFLAMGETQYF TGTGCCAGCAGTTTCCTAGCAATGGGAGAGACCCAGTACTTC
TRBJ1-2 NA TRBV20-1 few CSARAIQTAHGHYGYTF TGCAGTGCTAGAGCCATACAGACAGCTCACGGGCACTATGGCTACACCTTC
TRBJ2-3 TRBD2 TRBV7-2 once CASSGTGLALSTDTQYF TGTGCCAGCTCCGGGACGGGACTAGCACTTAGCACAGATACGCAGTATTTT
TRBJ1-5 NA TRBV7-2 few CASSLVTRNQPQHF TGTGCCAGCAGCTTAGTTACCCGCAATCAGCCCCAGCATTTT
TRBJ1-3 NA TRBV18 NA CASHNSGAGNTIYF TGTGCCAGCCATAACAGCGGTGCTGGAAACACCATATATTTT
TRBJ1-1 NA TRBV6-1 many CASSEGVRTEAFF TGTGCCAGCAGTGAAGGGGTTAGGACTGAAGCTTTCTTT
TRBJ1-4 NA TRBV6-5 NA CASSYSMGVKGGGKLFF TGTGCCAGCAGTTACTCTATGGGGGTGAAGGGTGGAGGAAAACTGTTTTTT
TRBJ1-4 NA TRBV28 many CASTRYEKLFF TGTGCCAGCACCAGATATGAAAAACTGTTTTTT
TRBJ2-7 NA TRBV12-3/TRBV12-4 NA CASSSGAYDQYF TGTGCCAGCAGTTCCGGGGCCTACGACCAGTACTTC
TRBJ1-2 TRBD1 TRBV10-3 few CAIRAGQGAPSGGYTF TGTGCCATCAGGGCCGGACAGGGAGCTCCATCAGGTGGCTACACCTTC
TRBJ2-7 NA TRBV4-3 many CASSQELVSLREQYF TGCGCCAGCAGCCAAGAATTGGTTAGCCTGCGCGAGCAGTACTTC
TRBJ1-1 NA TRBV4-2 many CASSQGSTEAFF TGTGCCAGCAGCCAGGGGAGCACTGAAGCTTTCTTT
TRBJ2-1 NA TRBV10-3 few CAISETLYNEQFF TGTGCCATCAGTGAGACCCTATACAATGAGCAGTTCTTC
TRBJ1-5 NA TRBV20-1 many CSARTANQPQHF TGCAGTGCGCGGACAGCGAATCAGCCCCAGCATTTT
TRBJ2-1 TRBD2 TRBV28 many CASSRTSGRSYEQFF TGTGCCAGCAGTCGGACTAGCGGGAGATCGTATGAGCAGTTCTTC
TRBJ1-5 NA TRBV27 many CASSLVRTQRNSNQPQHF TGTGCCAGCAGTTTAGTCAGGACCCAGAGAAATAGCAATCAGCCCCAGCATTTT
TRBJ2-1 NA TRBV7-2 few CASSRPLRPSSSLPYNEQFF TGTGCCAGCAGCCGACCTCTCAGACCCTCCTCTAGTCTACCCTACAATGAGCAGTTCTTC
TRBJ2-7 NA TRBV27 many CASSLTASYEQYF TGTGCCAGCAGTTTGACAGCTTCCTACGAGCAGTACTTC
TRBJ1-1 NA TRBV7-9 many CASSFHSARAEAFF TGTGCCAGCAGTTTCCACTCCGCCCGGGCTGAAGCTTTCTTT
TRBJ2-1 NA TRBV30 many CAWSVRFYNEQFF TGTGCCTGGAGTGTAAGGTTCTACAATGAGCAGTTCTTC
TRBJ1-2 NA TRBV3-1 many CASSQAYGYTF TGTGCCAGCAGCCAAGCATATGGCTACACCTTC
TRBJ1-1 NA TRBV30 many CAWSSGRGLNTEAFF TGTGCCTGGAGTTCGGGCAGGGGCCTGAACACTGAAGCTTTCTTT
TRBJ1-1 NA TRBV24-1 few CATRLSRNTEAFF TGTGCCACCAGATTAAGCAGAAACACTGAAGCTTTCTTT
TRBJ2-3 TRBD2 TRBV12-3/TRBV12-4 many CASRLTGLAGDTQYF TGTGCCAGCAGGCTTACAGGACTAGCAGGGGATACGCAGTATTTT
TRBJ2-7 TRBD2 TRBV20-1 NA CSASPASGSFYEQYF TGCAGTGCTAGTCCCGCTAGCGGGAGTTTCTACGAGCAGTACTTC
TRBJ2-1 NA TRBV10-3 NA CAISGVGGNEQFF TGTGCCATCAGTGGAGTCGGGGGTAATGAGCAGTTCTTC
TRBJ1-1 TRBD1 TRBV20-1 NA CSAREDRARDTEAFF TGCAGTGCTAGAGAAGACAGGGCTAGGGACACTGAAGCTTTCTTT
TRBJ2-7 TRBD2 TRBV6-2/TRBV6-3 few CASSPNRLAAYEQYF TGTGCCAGCAGCCCCAACCGACTAGCGGCCTACGAGCAGTACTTC
TRBJ1-4 NA TRBV27 few CASSLRSGTRNEKLFF TGTGCCAGCAGTCTCCGGAGCGGCACTAGAAATGAAAAACTGTTTTTT
TRBJ1-2 NA TRBV12-3/TRBV12-4 few CASTSPGSGYTF TGTGCCAGCACCTCACCGGGGAGTGGCTACACCTTC
TRBJ1-2 NA TRBV9 few CASSVGSSEGYGYTF TGTGCCAGCAGCGTAGGATCCTCCGAGGGATATGGCTACACCTTC
TRBJ2-1 NA TRBV3-1 many CASSQMGPSHEQFF TGTGCCAGCAGCCAGATGGGACCTAGCCATGAGCAGTTCTTC
TRBJ2-7 NA TRBV28 NA CASSGVRRSPYEQYF TGTGCCAGCAGTGGGGTGAGACGGTCGCCCTACGAGCAGTACTTC
TRBJ2-2 TRBD2 TRBV4-3 NA CASSQDPGGALAGNPGELFF TGCGCCAGCAGCCAAGACCCCGGGGGCGCGTTAGCGGGAAACCCCGGGGAGCTGTTTTTT
TRBJ2-1 TRBD1 TRBV4-1 many CASSQGQRGLYNEQFF TGCGCCAGCAGCCAGGGACAGAGGGGGCTCTACAATGAGCAGTTCTTC
TRBJ2-1 NA TRBV7-9 NA CASSLVLVEQFF TGTGCCAGCAGCTTGGTGCTAGTAGAGCAGTTCTTC
TRBJ2-1 NA TRBV6-2/TRBV6-3 few CASKRDNSYNEQFF TGTGCCAGCAAGCGGGACAACTCCTACAATGAGCAGTTCTTC
TRBJ2-3 NA TRBV24-1 NA CATSDADGSNTQYF TGTGCCACCAGTGATGCGGACGGGTCGAATACGCAGTATTTT
TRBJ2-4 NA TRBV6-1 NA CASSEQGQIQNIQYF TGTGCCAGCAGTGAACAGGGGCAGATACAAAACATTCAGTACTTC